The clone carrying this TCR beta chain came up a few times. This sample was taken from a study of T cell repertoires in cytomegalovirus infection. TCRdb fed the reads into MiXCR, producing one record per CDR3 protein. Here the sample spans nearly 650,000 distinct CDR3 sequences, roughly 24% being singletons. Sequenced sample: CD8+ T cells from PBMCs. This TCR was recovered from a human donor in good health (CMV status not recorded). Some clones in this sample may be carry-over from other donors' samples.

The CDR3 loop reads CASSSLPGQGRYTF. The CDR3 DNA is TGTGCCAGCAGTTCCCTCCCGGGACAGGGTCGCTACACCTTC. V gene TRBV6-1 combines with J gene TRBJ1-2; TRBD1 matches at 9 bases. Germline V gives CDR1 MNHNS, CDR2 SASEGT. The CDR3 is made up of 14 amino acids. Trimming cost V 5 bases and J 9 bases; bases outside gene matches: 10.